This passage covers 27 T cell receptor beta chains from one sample sequenced in a study of breast tumors, draining lymph nodes, adjacent tissues. The lymph nodes were axillary draining lymph nodes from breast cancer patients. TCRdb passed the multiplex PCR reads through MiXCR, listing each CDR3 protein once. In the table there are 150,000 to 250,000 distinct CDR3 sequences, 30% to 40% of which are singletons. Sequencing was done on a sample of axillary lymph node tissue. These TCRs come from a female donor with breast cancer. Some clones in this sample may be carry-over from other donors' samples.

This chain joins TRBV12-3 or TRBV12-4 and TRBJ2-3; D remains unclear. The CDR3 has 15 amino acids. V shed 3 bases and J shed 11 bases, with 21 bases lying between them. The CDR3 sequence: CASSLWVVGYNEQYF. The CDR3, as DNA: TGTGCCAGCAGTTTGTGGGTGGTGGGTTACAATGAGCAGTATTTT.

This clonotype was picked up many times. The chain joins TRBV4-1 to TRBJ2-5; no clear D. The length of the CDR3 is 13 residues. CDR1 and CDR2 from the germline V gene are MGHRA and YSYEKL. V was cut by 4 bases and J by 5 bases, with 11 bases left in between. CDR3 loop: CASSPQYTETQYF. CDR3 DNA sequence: TGCGCCAGCAGCCCACAATATACGGAGACCCAGTACTTC.

The chain links TRBV20-1 to TRBJ2-5; 10 bases agree with TRBD1. Losses at the gene ends were 2 bases for V and 9 bases for J; bases not matched to a gene: 12. The CDR3 extends over 15 amino acids. Per the germline V gene, CDR1 is DFQATT and CDR2 is SNEGSKA (reference sequence). DNA of the CDR3: TGCAGTGCTAGATCCGGACAGGGGGAAGCTCAGCCCCAGTACTTC. This encodes CSARSGQGEAQPQYF.

The table lists this clonotype with a few counts. The chain recombines TRBV5-4 with TRBJ2-5, with 9 positions matching TRBD1. CDR1 is SGHNT, CDR2 YYREEE, per germline (reference sequence). With 9 bases clipped from V and 5 bases from J, the junction kept 2 bases outside the gene matches. The CDR3 spans 11 residues. The CDR3 nucleotides read TGTGCCAAGGACAGGGGTGAGACCCAGTACTTC. As protein: CAKDRGETQYF.

This clonotype was observed many times. The rearrangement uses TRBV2 and TRBJ2-6, with D unclear. CDR3 length equals 12 residues. V was shortened by 7 bases and J by 4 bases, with 5 bases between the two germline ends. Germline V lookup: CDR1 SNHLY, CDR2 FYNNEI. In DNA, the CDR3 is TGTGCCAGCACCCTGGGGGCCAACGTCCTGACTTTC. Protein product: CASTLGANVLTF.

Concerning this clonotype itself: Compared with germline, one end of the junction differs, possibly owing to a read error. The rearrangement joins TRBV7-3 to TRBJ2-5; 7 positions agree with TRBD1. Germline CDR1 and CDR2: SGHTA and FQGTGA. There are 14 residues in the CDR3. The CDR3 reads CASTRGGARETQYF. In nucleotides, the CDR3 is TGTGCCAGCACTCGAGGGGGCGCCCGAGAGACCCAGTACTTT.

About this clonotype: A junction boundary mismatches the germline segment, possibly from a read error. V gene TRBV20-1 combines with J gene TRBJ1-1, with D possibly being TRBD1 (6 bases). This CDR3 is 14 amino acids long. The germline CDR1 and CDR2 sequences are DFQATT and SNEGSKA (reference sequence). The CDR3 sequence is CSARVIGGQAEGVF. CDR3 bases: TGCAGTGCTAGAGTTATTGGCGGGCAGGCGGAGGGGGTCTTT.

The chain links TRBV13 to TRBJ1-4; 8 nucleotides agree with TRBD1. This CDR3 is built from 15 residues. Losses at the gene ends were 5 bases for V and 7 bases for J; bases not matched to a gene: 9. Germline CDR1 is PRHDT and CDR2 is FYEKMQ (reference sequence). CDR3 bases: TGTGCCAGCAGCCCACCTGGACAGGGATCTGAAAAACTGTTTTTT. It codes for CASSPPGQGSEKLFF.

This chain joins TRBV28 and TRBJ2-3; D may match TRBD1 or TRBD2 (6 bases each). Germline V gene lookup returns CDR1 MDHEN and CDR2 SYDVKM. CDR3 length equals 14 residues. The CDR3 DNA reads as TGTGCTAGAGTCCAGGGGAGGAGAACAGATACGCAGTATTTT. Protein sequence: CARVQGRRTDTQYF. The full variable domain, completed using reference TRBV28 and TRBJ2-3, is DVKVTQSSRYLVKRTGEKVFLECVQDMDHENMFWYRQDPGLGLRLIYFSYDVKMKEKGDIPEGYSVSREKKERFSLILESASTNQTSMYLCARVQGRRTDTQYFGPGTRLTVL.

This chain connects TRBV19 to TRBJ1-6; unclear D gene. The CDR3 covers 16 residues. Trimming took 7 bases from V and 5 from J, leaving 18 bases between them. Germline V gene lookup returns CDR1 LNHDA and CDR2 SQIVND (reference sequence). The CDR3 sequence: CASTNKRETHNSPLHF. The CDR3 nucleotides read TGTGCCAGTACGAACAAGCGGGAGACTCATAATTCACCCCTCCACTTT. The full variable domain, its missing parts supplied by reference TRBV19 and TRBJ1-6, is DGGITQSPKYLFRKEGQNVTLSCEQNLNHDAMYWYRQDPGQGLRLIYYSQIVNDFQKGDIAEGYSVSREKKESFPLTVTSAQKNPTAFYLCASTNKRETHNSPLHFGNGTRLTVT.

This clonotype was recorded many times. The chain joins TRBV4-3 to TRBJ1-2; a possible D gene is TRBD1 (5 bases). Germline CDR1 and CDR2: LGHNA and YSLEER. With 1 base removed from V and 3 bases from J, the gap between germline ends came to 12 bases. The CDR3 is 15 residues long. The CDR3 nucleotides are TGCGCCAGCAGCCAAGTCTTTGCGGGGGACTATGGCTACACCTTC. It specifies CASSQVFAGDYGYTF.

This clonotype came up many times. This chain connects TRBV20-1 to TRBJ1-2; D unclear. V was trimmed by 3 bases and J by 7 bases, leaving 12 bases between them. The germline CDR1 and CDR2 sequences are DFQATT and SNEGSKA (reference sequence). The CDR3 sequence is 12 residues long. DNA of the CDR3: TGCAGTGCTAGCACCAGCCAGCGTGGCTACACCTTC. Translation: CSASTSQRGYTF.

As for this clonotype: This may be a read error, as it is one base from a much larger clone. The chain recombines TRBV5-5 with TRBJ2-7; D is unresolved. Germline CDR1 SGHKS, CDR2 YYEKEE (reference sequence). This CDR3 region has 15 residues. V was trimmed by 0 bases and J by 4 bases, leaving 14 bases between them. The CDR3 is CASSLDLAQFYEQYF. Written as DNA, the CDR3 is TGTGCCAGCAGCTTGGACCTTGCGCAATTTTACGAGCAGTACTTC.

The V and J genes are TRBV9 and TRBJ2-3; the match to TRBD2 covers 8 bases. The CDR3 spans 16 residues. V shed 3 bases and J 0 bases; nucleotides not matched to a gene: 6. CDR1 and CDR2 from the germline V gene are SGDLS and YYNGEE. The CDR3 DNA follows: TGTGCCAGCAGCGCTAGCCGGGGGGGTAGCACAGATACGCAGTATTTT. Translating it yields CASSASRGGSTDTQYF.

There are many counts of this clonotype. This chain links TRBV5-5 with TRBJ2-1, with no clear D. The CDR3 sequence is 14 residues long. V was pared by 0 bases and J by 7 bases, with 11 bases between. Germline-derived CDR1 and CDR2 are SGHKS and YYEKEE (reference sequence). The CDR3 protein is CASSLGTSLNEQFF. The CDR3 DNA follows: TGTGCCAGCAGCTTGGGGACCTCTTTGAATGAGCAGTTCTTC. Full variable domain (rest looked up from reference TRBV5-5 and TRBJ2-1): DAGVTQSPTHLIKTRGQQVTLRCSPISGHKSVSWYQQVLGQGPQFIFQYYEKEERGRGNFPDRFSARQFPNYSSELNVNALLLGDSALYLCASSLGTSLNEQFFGPGTRLTVL.

The V and J genes are TRBV4-3 and TRBJ2-2, with 9 bases that match TRBD1. The V gene end was trimmed by 3 bases and the J gene end by 6 bases; junction bases not matched to a gene: 5. Germline values: CDR1 LGHNA, CDR2 YSLEER. The CDR3 loop spans 15 amino acids. Written as DNA, the CDR3 is TGCGCCAGCAGCCACCGGACAGGGGTCGCCGGGGAGCTGTTTTTT. It translates to CASSHRTGVAGELFF.

Turning to this clonotype: A clone one base away is much larger, so this may be a read error. This chain uses TRBV9 with TRBJ2-5; tentatively, D is TRBD2 (6 bases). The CDR3 consists of 14 residues. CDR1 and CDR2 (germline): SGDLS, YYNGEE. CDR3 nucleotides: TGTGCCAGCAGCGTATCCCCGGGGGTAGAGACCCTGTCCTTC. As protein: CASSVSPGVETLSF.

The sample holds many counts of this clonotype. The chain employs TRBV4-1 and TRBJ2-3; 7 positions agree with TRBD2. CDR1 is MGHRA and CDR2 is YSYEKL in the germline V gene. The length of the CDR3 is 15 residues. Trimming cost V 1 base and J 2 bases; bases outside gene matches: 3. The chain's CDR3 is CASSQGGGYTDTQYF. The CDR3 DNA is TGCGCCAGCAGCCAAGGGGGGGGATACACAGATACGCAGTATTTT.

This clonotype was counted ten times or more. V usage is TRBV29-1 and J usage is TRBJ2-7, with 7 bases fitting TRBD2. Germline V CDR1 and CDR2: SQVTM, ANQGSEA. Trimming removed 1 base from V and 7 bases from J; junction bases left unmatched: 7. The length of the CDR3 is 13 residues. The DNA for the CDR3 is TGCAGCGTTGAAGTAAAGGGACTACGGGAGCAGTACTTC. Translation: CSVEVKGLREQYF.

About this clonotype itself: The final CDR3 position lacks the conserved phenylalanine or tryptophan, pointing to a likely read error. No DNA is shown, since the ends of the CDR3 on it are uncertain; the CDR3 is the one TCRdb lists. This sequence joins TRBV2 and TRBJ2-2; the DNA was not used to check the table's D call, TRBD2. Per the germline V gene, CDR1 is SNHLY and CDR2 is FYNNEI. Ends included, the CDR3 has 15 residues. This CDR3 reads CASAFSGAHTGELMS.

This clonotype was counted many times. This chain joins TRBV28 and TRBJ1-2, with D unresolved. The CDR3 spans 11 residues. V lost 5 bases to trimming and J lost 6 bases, with 7 bases between them. Per the germline V gene, CDR1 is MDHEN and CDR2 is SYDVKM. CDR3 sequence: CASSRPNGYTF. CDR3 nucleotide sequence: TGTGCCAGCAGTAGGCCCAATGGCTACACCTTC.

This clonotype came up many times. The chain uses TRBV5-1 and TRBJ2-2; possibly TRBD2 for D (5 bases). Trimming left V 3 bases short and J 4 bases short, with 13 bases between. There are 15 residues in the CDR3. The germline CDR1 and CDR2 sequences are SGHRS and YFSETQ. CDR3 in DNA: TGCGCCAGCAGCTACGGAGGCGCCGGCACCGGGGAGCTGTTTTTT. Translating it yields CASSYGGAGTGELFF.

On this clonotype itself: It may be a read error: a sequence one base away is much more abundant. This chain links TRBV5-1 with TRBJ2-7, with TRBD2 as a possible D gene (6 bases). Germline-derived CDR1 and CDR2 are SGHRS and YFSETQ. The CDR3 sequence is 14 residues long. V was pared by 4 bases and J by 3 bases, with 14 bases between. CDR3 bases: TGCGCCAGCAGCGCGGGACGGACCAACTACGAGCAGTACTTC. Its protein product is CASSAGRTNYEQYF.

This clonotype was detected ten times or more. The chain carries TRBV7-8 and TRBJ1-5; 7 bases map to TRBD1. With V trimmed by 0 bases and J by 6 bases, 2 bases remained unmatched. CDR3 length equals 14 residues. The germline V gene encodes CDR1 SGHVS and CDR2 FQNEAQ. Here the CDR3 reads CASSLAGGGQPQHF. For the CDR3, the DNA is TGTGCCAGCAGCTTAGCAGGGGGCGGTCAGCCCCAGCATTTT.

This clonotype was counted many times. V and J are TRBV6-1 and TRBJ1-2; D is undetermined. Trimming took off 0 bases at V and 5 bases at J, with 13 bases between the two ends. Germline CDR1 is MNHNS and CDR2 is SASEGT. This CDR3 has 15 residues. The CDR3 nucleotides are TGTGCCAGCAGTGAAGCAGGAAGAGCGAATTATGGCTACACCTTC. Its translation is CASSEAGRANYGYTF.

For this clonotype: This may arise from a read error, as a much more abundant clone is one base away. The chain uses TRBV12-3 or TRBV12-4 and TRBJ1-2, with unresolved D. V dropped 11 bases and J dropped 5 bases, with 18 bases sitting between them. CDR3 size: 13 residues. CDR3 in amino acids: CAGTSLSWYGYTF. The CDR3 DNA is TGTGCCGGCACCTCTCTCAGTTGGTATGGCTACACCTTC.

This clonotype was seen many times. The chain joins TRBV6-1 to TRBJ2-7; 11 nucleotides line up with TRBD1. The CDR3 length is 14 residues. V was pared by 8 bases and J by 2 bases, with 5 bases of the junction left unmatched. CDR1 MNHNS and CDR2 SASEGT come from the germline V gene. The CDR3 coding sequence is TGTGCCAGCGAGGACAGGGGGCTACCCTACGAGCAGTACTTC. This codes for CASEDRGLPYEQYF.